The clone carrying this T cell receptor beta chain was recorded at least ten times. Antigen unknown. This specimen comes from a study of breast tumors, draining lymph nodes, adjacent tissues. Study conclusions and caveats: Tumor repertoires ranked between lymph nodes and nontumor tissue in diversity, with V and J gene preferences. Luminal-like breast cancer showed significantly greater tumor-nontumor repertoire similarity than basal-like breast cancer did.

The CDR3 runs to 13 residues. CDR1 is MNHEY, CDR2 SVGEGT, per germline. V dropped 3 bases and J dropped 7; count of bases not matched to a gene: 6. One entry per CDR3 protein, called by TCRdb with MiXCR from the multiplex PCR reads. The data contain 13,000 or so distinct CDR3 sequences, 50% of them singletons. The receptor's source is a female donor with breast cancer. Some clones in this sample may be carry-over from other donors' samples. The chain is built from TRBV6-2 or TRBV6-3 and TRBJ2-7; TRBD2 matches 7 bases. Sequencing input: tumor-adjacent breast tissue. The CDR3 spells CASSYNGGGEQYF. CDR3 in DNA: TGTGCCAGCAGTTATAACGGCGGGGGAGAGCAGTACTTC.